The 27 T cell receptor beta chains given below trace back to one sample, sequenced in a study of blood T cells in healthy people across ages. Next came a second PCR, run for about 6 to 12 cycles, which used a sample-barcoded 5' primer along with a J-beta primer mix. TCRdb redid the calling of the 5' RACE reads with MiXCR, one entry per CDR3 protein. The sample yields about 680,000 distinct CDR3 sequences, more than 40% seen once. Input material: blood. These receptors were obtained from a woman aged 60 to 75 in good health.

The V gene is TRBV6-5, the J gene TRBJ2-1; 10 positions match TRBD2. This CDR3 is built from 15 residues. Germline loops: CDR1 MNHEY, CDR2 SVGAGI. Trimming removed 6 bases from V and 6 bases from J; junction bases left unmatched: 8. The CDR3: CASSESGRGGNEQFF. In DNA, the CDR3 is TGTGCCAGCAGCGAAAGCGGGAGGGGTGGCAATGAGCAGTTCTTC.

This clonotype was recorded a few times. The V and J genes are TRBV5-1 and TRBJ2-7; 11 bases match TRBD2. The CDR3 has 16 amino acids. Germline V CDR1 and CDR2: SGHRS, YFSETQ. J lost 4 bases, V lost 4 bases, and 10 bases had no gene match. The CDR3 region is CASSKTSSGRWYEQYF. The DNA for the CDR3 is TGCGCCAGCAGCAAGACTTCTAGCGGGAGGTGGTACGAGCAGTACTTC. The whole variable domain, filled in from reference TRBV5-1 and TRBJ2-7, reads KAGVTQTPRYLIKTRGQQVTLSCSPISGHRSVSWYQQTPGQGLQFLFEYFSETQRNKGNFPGRFSGRQFSNSRSEMNVSTLELGDSALYLCASSKTSSGRWYEQYFGPGTRLTVT.

The chain carries TRBV6-5 and TRBJ2-7; no clear D gene. The J call may not be correct, given that the DNA end is closer to TRBJ2-4. The CDR3 is made up of 12 amino acids. Germline V lookup: CDR1 MNHEY, CDR2 SVGAGI. The CDR3 is CASSSYTSIQYF. The CDR3 DNA is TGTGCCAGCAGTTCTTATACTTCCATTCAGTACTTC.

This clonotype was recorded once. The CDR3 reads CASSLEDRRDQPQHF. The CDR3 DNA sequence: TGTGCCAGCAGCTTAGAGGACAGGAGGGATCAGCCCCAGCATTTT. This sequence joins TRBV7-9 and TRBJ1-5; TRBD1 matches 7 bases. CDR1 and CDR2 from the germline V gene are SEHNR and FQNEAQ (reference sequence). The CDR3 extends over 15 amino acids. Germline trimming cut 1 base from V and 5 bases from J; bases unmatched to any gene: 5.

The rearrangement uses TRBV29-1 and TRBJ2-4; D is ambiguous. The DNA end is more similar to TRBJ2-7, so the J call may be wrong. This CDR3 contains 13 residues. Germline V lookup: CDR1 SQVTM, CDR2 ANQGSEA. The CDR3 bases are TGCAGCGTGATAATAGGCAAAACCTACGAGCAGTACTTC. This sequence encodes CSVIIGKTYEQYF.

This chain uses TRBV7-2 with TRBJ2-5; possibly TRBD1 for D (6 bases). V was pared by 0 bases and J by 3 bases, with 14 bases between. The length of the CDR3 is 16 residues. Germline CDR1 reads SGHTA; CDR2 reads FQGNSA. CDR3 nucleotides: TGTGCCAGCAGCTTAGCATCGAACAGGGTGAAAGAGACCCAGTACTTC. Translating it yields CASSLASNRVKETQYF.

The chain joins TRBV7-8 to TRBJ2-1; D remains ambiguous. V gave up 4 bases and J gave up 10 bases, with 11 bases separating them. From germline, CDR1 is SGHVS and CDR2 FQNEAQ. The CDR3 loop spans 12 amino acids. The CDR3 DNA follows: TGTGCCAGCAGCTCCGGACCTCAGGAGCAGTTCTTC. Encoded protein: CASSSGPQEQFF.

CDR3 DNA sequence: TGTGCCAGCAGCCCATCGGGCGTAGCCTCCTACGAGCAGTACTTC. Translating it yields CASSPSGVASYEQYF. This chain connects TRBV9 to TRBJ2-7; D is unresolved. V was pared by 4 bases and J by 0 bases, with 14 bases between. The germline V gene encodes CDR1 SGDLS and CDR2 YYNGEE. The CDR3 is 15 amino acids.

The chain links TRBV20-1 to TRBJ2-4; no definite D call. Germline-derived CDR1 and CDR2 are DFQATT and SNEGSKA (reference sequence). V gave up 0 bases and J gave up 13 bases, with 13 bases separating them. This CDR3 is built from 12 residues. The CDR3 nucleotides are TGCAGTGCTAGAGATTTGGGTTACGGGCAGTACTTC. It translates to CSARDLGYGQYF.

This chain links TRBV29-1 with TRBJ1-1, with a tentative D call TRBD1 (6 bases). Per the germline V gene, CDR1 is SQVTM and CDR2 is ANQGSEA. This CDR3 has 14 residues. Trimming pared 6 bases from V and 1 base from J, leaving 15 bases between. The DNA of the CDR3 is TGCAGCGTCCATAGAACAGGGTGGAACACTGAAGCTTTCTTT. Protein sequence: CSVHRTGWNTEAFF.

This clonotype was seen a few times. The chain carries TRBV6-2 or TRBV6-3 and TRBJ2-6; D tentatively fits TRBD1 or TRBD2 (6 bases each). V lost 8 bases to trimming and J lost 0 bases, with 17 bases between them. Germline CDR1 reads MNHEY; CDR2 reads SVGEGT. The CDR3 spans 17 residues. CDR3 sequence reads: CASDSGALSSGANVLTF. In DNA, the CDR3 is TGTGCCAGCGACTCGGGGGCATTGAGCTCTGGGGCCAACGTCCTGACTTTC.

This chain joins TRBV5-1 and TRBJ1-1; 7 nucleotides agree with TRBD1. V shed 4 bases and J 1 base; nucleotides not matched to a gene: 10. This CDR3 contains 16 residues. Germline CDR1 and CDR2: SGHRS and YFSETQ. CDR3 DNA: TGCGCCAGCAGCCCCGACCCGGGACAGCGGAACACTGAAGCTTTCTTT. It yields the protein CASSPDPGQRNTEAFF.

The CDR3 is CASSYPPGRGENEQFF. CDR3 bases: TGTGCCAGCAGTTATCCCCCGGGACGGGGGGAGAATGAGCAGTTCTTC. This chain uses TRBV6-2 or TRBV6-3 with TRBJ2-1, with 7 bases identical to TRBD2. The CDR3 loop spans 16 amino acids. V lost 3 bases, J lost 7 bases, and 12 bases stayed unmatched. Germline assignment: CDR1 MNHEY and CDR2 SVGEGT.

The chain couples TRBV5-1 to TRBJ2-2; the D gene is possibly TRBD1 (6 bases). CDR1 SGHRS and CDR2 YFSETQ come from the germline V gene. The CDR3 consists of 15 residues. V gave up 2 bases and J gave up 7 bases, with 15 bases separating them. CDR3 in DNA: TGCGCCAGCAGCTTCCGCAGGGGTGATGGCGGGGAGCTGTTTTTT. Protein: CASSFRRGDGGELFF.

This clonotype was observed a handful of times. The chain couples TRBV20-1 to TRBJ1-1; 8 bases fit TRBD1. J lost 2 bases, V lost 6 bases, and 5 bases had no gene match. Per germline, CDR1 DFQATT and CDR2 SNEGSKA (reference sequence). The CDR3 sequence is 13 residues long. CDR3 nucleotide sequence: TGCAGTGCCCTAACAGGGGGTAACACTGAAGCTTTCTTT. It yields the protein CSALTGGNTEAFF.

The V gene is TRBV20-1, the J gene TRBJ2-5; D is ambiguous. V lost 2 bases and J 5 bases, leaving 9 bases between the germline ends. The CDR3 has 12 residues. From germline, CDR1 is DFQATT and CDR2 SNEGSKA (reference sequence). CDR3 amino acids: CSARSSRETQYF. The CDR3 DNA follows: TGCAGTGCTAGAAGTAGCCGGGAGACCCAGTACTTC.

This clonotype showed up just a few times. The chain couples TRBV29-1 to TRBJ1-1, with a tentative D call TRBD1 (5 bases). This CDR3 contains 13 residues. Germline V gene data show CDR1 as SQVTM and CDR2 as ANQGSEA. V shed 0 bases and J shed 5 bases, with 10 bases lying between them. This chain's CDR3 is CSVEELAGTEAFF. For the CDR3, the DNA is TGCAGCGTTGAAGAGTTGGCAGGGACTGAAGCTTTCTTT.

This chain joins TRBV7-9 and TRBJ2-1; 8 bases are a match to TRBD2. This CDR3 comprises 17 residues. Germline values: CDR1 SEHNR, CDR2 FQNEAQ (reference sequence). J was trimmed by 7 bases and V by 3 bases; bases with no gene match: 14. CDR3 DNA sequence: TGTGCCAGCAGCTTGGGTTTCGAGACTAGCGTCGGTAATGAGCAGTTCTTC. It codes for CASSLGFETSVGNEQFF.

The sample holds a few counts of this clonotype. The gene calls are TRBV27 and TRBJ2-1; tentatively, D is TRBD2 (5 bases). The CDR3 sequence is 14 residues long. Germline V gene lookup returns CDR1 MNHEY and CDR2 SMNVEV (reference sequence). V was trimmed by 2 bases and J by 7 bases, leaving 12 bases between them. The CDR3 DNA reads as TGTGCCAGCAGTTTAGTGCGAGCGGCGAATGAGCAGTTCTTC. Translating it yields CASSLVRAANEQFF.

This clonotype was counted a single time. The junction shows a germline mismatch at one end, possibly a read error. J is TRBJ2-1 and V is TRBV6-6; 11 positions agree with TRBD2. CDR3 length equals 15 residues. Germline lookup yields CDR1 MNHNY and CDR2 SVGAGI (reference sequence). CDR3 sequence reads: CASSRTSGGNNVQFF. As DNA, the CDR3 is TGTGCCAGCAGCCGAACTAGCGGGGGTAACAATGTGCAGTTCTTC.

Note on this clonotype: The junction departs from germline at one end; a sequencing error may be responsible. The chain carries TRBV15 and TRBJ2-5; no definite D call. From germline, CDR1 is LNHNV and CDR2 YYDKDF (reference sequence). CDR3 length: 15 amino acids. The CDR3 here is CATGRAPGQEETQYF. The CDR3 DNA follows: TGTGCCACCGGCAGAGCCCCGGGTCAGGAAGAGACCCAGTACTTC.

The sample holds a few counts of this clonotype. The chain joins TRBV6-2 or TRBV6-3 to TRBJ1-4; TRBD1 might be the D (5 bases). V was clipped by 6 bases and J by 5 bases, with 19 bases between them. Germline V gene lookup returns CDR1 MNHEY and CDR2 SVGEGT. This CDR3 is built from 16 residues. The CDR3 region has the DNA TGTGCCAGCAGACATCTCCGTGACAGCCCCAATGAAAAACTGTTTTTT. Amino acids: CASRHLRDSPNEKLFF.

The chain links TRBV10-3 to TRBJ2-1, with TRBD2 matching 12 bases. Germline V lookup: CDR1 ENHRY, CDR2 SYGVKD. This CDR3 comprises 16 residues. V lost 3 bases and J lost 7; bases outside the gene matches: 7. DNA for the CDR3: TGTGCCATCAGTGAAGGGACTAGCGGGCAGGGGAATGAGCAGTTCTTC. This codes for CAISEGTSGQGNEQFF.

The chain recombines TRBV5-1 with TRBJ2-1; 10 bases line up with TRBD2. V lost 0 bases and J lost 6; bases outside the gene matches: 3. The CDR3 runs 15 residues. Germline CDR1 reads SGHRS; CDR2 reads YFSETQ. The DNA for the CDR3 is TGCGCCAGCAGCTTGGGGGCTAGCGGGAGCAATGAGCAGTTCTTC. Protein: CASSLGASGSNEQFF.

In its sample, this clonotype was seen a few times. V and J are TRBV5-1 and TRBJ1-2, with 8 bases fitting TRBD1. Germline CDR1 SGHRS, CDR2 YFSETQ. V gave up 2 bases and J gave up 5 bases; unmatched junction bases: 11. This CDR3 has 16 amino acids. The CDR3 reads CASSFGGTGEGYGYTF. In DNA, the CDR3 is TGCGCCAGCAGCTTTGGTGGGACAGGCGAGGGGTATGGCTACACCTTC.

The chain has TRBV10-3 and TRBJ1-6, with 7 bases identical to TRBD1. V was pared by 9 bases and J by 9 bases, with 14 bases of the junction left unmatched. The germline CDR1 and CDR2 sequences are ENHRY and SYGVKD. The CDR3 has 15 residues. CDR3 region: CAIAPGQAVSSPLHF. For the CDR3, the DNA is TGTGCCATTGCCCCCGGACAGGCCGTTAGTTCACCCCTCCACTTT.

Worth noting for this clonotype: A clone one base away is much larger, so this may be a read error. The V call is TRBV29-1, the J call TRBJ1-1; possible D gene TRBD1, 6 bases. The length of the CDR3 is 12 residues. CDR1 and CDR2 (germline): SQVTM, ANQGSEA. The CDR3 DNA follows: TGCAGCGTCCGCAGGGGCAACACTGTAGCTTTCTTT. Translating gives CSVRRGNTVAFF.